The clone carrying this T cell receptor beta chain is deemed hyperexpanded. Its antigen is unknown. The data derive from a study of tissue T cells after allogeneic stem cell transplantation. Study results and caveats: In patients and mice, blood and spleen missed much of tissue repertoire. Few T cell clones were shared across patients, but motif clusters showed tissue-specific shared signatures.

Autopsy tissues included GI tract, liver, skin and lymphoid organs. This CDR3 has 15 residues. Germline CDR1 LNHNV, CDR2 YYDKDF (reference sequence). Germline trimming cut 3 bases from V and 4 bases from J; bases unmatched to any gene: 3. Survey-depth TCRbeta CDR3 sequencing reported V/J genes and productive frequencies. Sequencing was performed with immunoSEQ multiplex PCR; in TCRdb, only in-frame clones are kept and a portion is missing. Among 4,000 to 6,000 clones, 60% to 80% were seen once, and the ten largest hold 25% to 30%. The specimen was duodenal tissue, collected at autopsy. This rearrangement joins TRBV15 to TRBJ1-5, with 10 bases matching TRBD1. The TCR originated in a female patient between 18 and 55 years old with steroid-refractory graft-versus-host disease after an allogeneic stem cell transplant. A subset of T cells may come from the graft donor. In DNA, the CDR3 is TGTGCCACCAGCAGGGGACAGGGGCCAAATCAGCCCCAGCATTTT. This gives the protein CATSRGQGPNQPQHF. The full variable domain, completed using reference TRBV15 and TRBJ1-5, is DAMVIQNPRYQVTQFGKPVTLSCSQTLNHNVMYWYQQKSSQAPKLLFHYYDKDFNNEADTPDNFQSRRPNTSFCFLDIRSPGLGDTAMYLCATSRGQGPNQPQHFGDGTRLSIL.